This T cell receptor (beta chain) was captured in a study of blood T cells in healthy people across ages. Study-level results: Age advanced and TCR beta diversity per million T cells fell, roughly linearly.

Using a J-beta primer mix together with a sample-barcoded 5' primer, a second PCR was run for roughly 7 to 11 cycles. TCRdb re-derived calls from the 5' RACE reads in MiXCR, one entry per CDR3 protein. The table shows about 540,000 distinct CDR3 sequences, with approximately 25% occurring only once. In the case of this clonotype: What it binds is unknown.

Per-sample yields of isolated PBMCs were at least 6 million. Separately, the same data were catalogued under a study of T cells of mothers and their children. According to that study: The cDNA synthesis received all extracted RNA, at about 1.6 ug per 15 ul. Detection of persistent microchimeric T cell clones did not occur.

The sequence came from a boy aged 5 to 17 in good health. Sequencing used blood.

CDR3 DNA: TGTGCCAGCACCCTACCGGGACAAAGCTCTTCACCCCTCCACTTT. Its translation: CASTLPGQSSSPLHF. This chain joins TRBV28 and TRBJ1-6; possible D gene TRBD1, 6 bases. In germline, CDR1 is MDHEN, CDR2 SYDVKM. V gave up 7 bases and J gave up 9 bases, with 19 bases separating them. The length of the CDR3 is 15 residues.